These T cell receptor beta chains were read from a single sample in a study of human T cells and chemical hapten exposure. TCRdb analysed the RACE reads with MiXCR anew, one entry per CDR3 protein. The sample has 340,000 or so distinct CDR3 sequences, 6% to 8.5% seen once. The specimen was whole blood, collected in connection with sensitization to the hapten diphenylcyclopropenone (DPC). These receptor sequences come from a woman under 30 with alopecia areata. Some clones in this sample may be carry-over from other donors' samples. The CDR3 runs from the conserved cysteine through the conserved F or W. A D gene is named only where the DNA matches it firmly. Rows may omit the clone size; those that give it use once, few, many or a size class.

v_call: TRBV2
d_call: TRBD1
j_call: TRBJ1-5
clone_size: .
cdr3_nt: TGTGCCAGCAACTGGGACAGGGGCTTTCAGCCCCAGCATTTT
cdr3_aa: CASNWDRGFQPQHF

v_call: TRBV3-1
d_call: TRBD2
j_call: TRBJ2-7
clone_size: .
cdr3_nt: TGTGCCAGCAGCCAATCTCCTAGCGGAAAGGAAACGATTTACGAGCAGTACTTC
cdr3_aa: CASSQSPSGKETIYEQYF

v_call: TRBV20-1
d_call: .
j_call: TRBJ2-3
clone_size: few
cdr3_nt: TGCAGTGCTAGAGAGGGGCTAGATGCGCAGTATTTT
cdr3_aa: CSAREGLDAQYF

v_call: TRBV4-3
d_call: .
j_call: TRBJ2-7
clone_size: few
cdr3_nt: TGCGCCAGCAGCCAAGATTTTCGGGGACCCAGCTACGAGCAGTACTTC
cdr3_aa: CASSQDFRGPSYEQYF

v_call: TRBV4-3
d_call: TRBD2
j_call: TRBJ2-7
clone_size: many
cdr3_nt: TGCGCCAGCAGCAGGTACGGGGGGGTTTCCTACGAGCAGTACTTC
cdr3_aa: CASSRYGGVSYEQYF

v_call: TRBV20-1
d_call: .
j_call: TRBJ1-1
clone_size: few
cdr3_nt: TGCAGTGCTAGAGAGGATGCTGAAGCTTTCTTT
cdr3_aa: CSAREDAEAFF

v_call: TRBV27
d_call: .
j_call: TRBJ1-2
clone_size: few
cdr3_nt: TGTGCCAGCAGTTTGTTGGGGAGTTATGGCTACACCTTC
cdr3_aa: CASSLLGSYGYTF

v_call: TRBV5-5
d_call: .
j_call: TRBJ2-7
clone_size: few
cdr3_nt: TGTGCCAGCAGCTTACAGGGAAACTACGAGCAGTACTTC
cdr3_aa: CASSLQGNYEQYF

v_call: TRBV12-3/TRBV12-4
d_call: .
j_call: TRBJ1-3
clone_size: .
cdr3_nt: TGTGCCAGCCGACAGTCTGGAAACACCATATATTTT
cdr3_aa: CASRQSGNTIYF

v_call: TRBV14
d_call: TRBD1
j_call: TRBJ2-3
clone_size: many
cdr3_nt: TGTGCCAGCAGCCACCAGACAGGGCGCACAGATACGCAGTATTTT
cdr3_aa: CASSHQTGRTDTQYF

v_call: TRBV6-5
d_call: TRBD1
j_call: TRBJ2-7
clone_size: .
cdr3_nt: TGTGCCAGCAGAGACAGGGTAGCCAACGAGCAGTACTTC
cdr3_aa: CASRDRVANEQYF

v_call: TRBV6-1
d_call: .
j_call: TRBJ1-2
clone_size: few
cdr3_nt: TGTGCCAGCAGTGAAACGACAGCGTATGGCTACACCTTC
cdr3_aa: CASSETTAYGYTF

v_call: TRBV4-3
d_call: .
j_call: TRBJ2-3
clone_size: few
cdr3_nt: TGCGCCAGCAGCCAAGAGGATTTAATCACAGATACGCAGTATTTT
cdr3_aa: CASSQEDLITDTQYF

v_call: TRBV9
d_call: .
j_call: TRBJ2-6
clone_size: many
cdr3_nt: TGTGCCAGCAGCGGTAGCCCCTCTGGGGCCAACGTCCTGACTTTC
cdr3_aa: CASSGSPSGANVLTF

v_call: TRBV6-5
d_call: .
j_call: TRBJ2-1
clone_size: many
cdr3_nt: TGTGCCAGCAGAGTGAGTGGGACATACAATGAGCAGTTCTTC
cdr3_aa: CASRVSGTYNEQFF

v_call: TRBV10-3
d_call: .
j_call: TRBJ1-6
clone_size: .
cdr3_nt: TGTGCCATCAATGGGGACAAGCCCCTCCACTTT
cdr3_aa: CAINGDKPLHF

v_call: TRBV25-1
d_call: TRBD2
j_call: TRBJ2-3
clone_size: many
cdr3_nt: TGTGCCAGCAGCGTAGCGGGGGTGGCAGATACGCAGTATTTT
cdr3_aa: CASSVAGVADTQYF

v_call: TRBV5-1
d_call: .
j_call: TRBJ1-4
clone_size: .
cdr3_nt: TGCGCCAGCAGCTTGGCTTTCCAGGGTCCAGTTTCTAATGAAAAACTGTTTTTT
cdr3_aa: CASSLAFQGPVSNEKLFF

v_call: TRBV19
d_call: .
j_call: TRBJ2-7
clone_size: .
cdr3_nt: TGTGCCAGTAGGGGGACGACCGAGCAGTACTTC
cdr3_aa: CASRGTTEQYF

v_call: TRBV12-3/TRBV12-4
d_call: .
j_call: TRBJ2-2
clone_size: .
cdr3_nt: TGTGCCAGCAGTTTTGCGTGGGACACCGGGGAGCTGTTTTTT
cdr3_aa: CASSFAWDTGELFF

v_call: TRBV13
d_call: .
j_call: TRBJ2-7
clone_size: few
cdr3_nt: TGTGCCAGCAGCTTAGAAGGGGGAATTTCCTACGAGCAGTACTTC
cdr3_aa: CASSLEGGISYEQYF

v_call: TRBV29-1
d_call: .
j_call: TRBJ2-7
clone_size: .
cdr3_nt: TGCAGCGTTGAACTACGGGGCAAGGTAGCCTACGAGCAGTACTTC
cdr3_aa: CSVELRGKVAYEQYF

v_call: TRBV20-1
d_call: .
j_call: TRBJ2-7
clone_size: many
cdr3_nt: TGCAGTGCTCTAAGAAGGCGGTCCTACGAGCAGTACTTC
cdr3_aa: CSALRRRSYEQYF

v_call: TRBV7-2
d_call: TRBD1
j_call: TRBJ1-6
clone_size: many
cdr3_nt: TGTGCCAGCAGCTATAGACAGGGAGGTGGTTCACCCCTCCACTTT
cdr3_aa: CASSYRQGGGSPLHF

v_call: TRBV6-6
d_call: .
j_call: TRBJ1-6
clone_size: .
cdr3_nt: TGTGCCAGCATTATTGGACTGAGCTCCTATAATTCACCCCTCCACTTT
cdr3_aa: CASIIGLSSYNSPLHF

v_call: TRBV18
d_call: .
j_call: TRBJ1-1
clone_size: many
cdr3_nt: TGTGCCAGCTCCCCAAGGGCAGGGCCGACCGCTCCCGCCAACACTGAAGCTTTCTTT
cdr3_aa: CASSPRAGPTAPANTEAFF

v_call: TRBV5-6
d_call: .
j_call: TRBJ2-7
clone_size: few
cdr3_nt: TGTGCCAGCAGCCCGCCGGGGGACTACGAGCAGTACTTC
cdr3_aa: CASSPPGDYEQYF

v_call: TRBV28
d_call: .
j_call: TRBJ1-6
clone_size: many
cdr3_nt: TGTGCCAGCTTTTCGCCCCGAAGACATTATAATTCACCCCTCCACTTT
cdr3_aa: CASFSPRRHYNSPLHF

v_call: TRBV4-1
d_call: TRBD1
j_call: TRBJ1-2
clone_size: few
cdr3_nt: TGCGCCAGCAGCCAAGAGACAGGGTTCTATGGCTACACCTTC
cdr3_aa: CASSQETGFYGYTF

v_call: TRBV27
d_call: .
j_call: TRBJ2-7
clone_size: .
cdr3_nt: TGTGCCAGCAGTTTGAAGAGCGGGTTCACGGAGCAGTACTTC
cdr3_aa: CASSLKSGFTEQYF

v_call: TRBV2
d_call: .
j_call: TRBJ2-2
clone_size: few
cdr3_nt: TGTGCCAGCAGTGAAGCGTCAGGGTTTAGCACCGGGGAGCTGTTTTTT
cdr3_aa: CASSEASGFSTGELFF

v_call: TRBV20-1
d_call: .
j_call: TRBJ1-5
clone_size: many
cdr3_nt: TGCAGTGCTAGAGATCCAGGGAAACAGCCCCAGCATTTT
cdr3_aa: CSARDPGKQPQHF

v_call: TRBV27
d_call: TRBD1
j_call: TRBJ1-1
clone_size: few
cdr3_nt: TGTGCCAGCAGTCCAAAAGACAGGGACGAAGCTTTCTTT
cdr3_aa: CASSPKDRDEAFF

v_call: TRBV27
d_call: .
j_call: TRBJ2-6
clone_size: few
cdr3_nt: TGTGCCAGCAGCCTACAGCTCTCTGGGGCCAACGTCCTGACTTTC
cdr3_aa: CASSLQLSGANVLTF

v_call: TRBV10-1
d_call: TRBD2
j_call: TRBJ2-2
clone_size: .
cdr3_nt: TGCGCCAGCAGTACTAGCGGGGGGCCGAACACCGGGGAGCTGTTTTTT
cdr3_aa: CASSTSGGPNTGELFF

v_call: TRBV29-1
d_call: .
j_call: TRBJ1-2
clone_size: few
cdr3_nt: TGCAGCTCTCCCGGGCCTTATGGCTACACCTTC
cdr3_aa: CSSPGPYGYTF

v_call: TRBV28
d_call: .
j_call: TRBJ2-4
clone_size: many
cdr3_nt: TGTGCCAGCAGTTCCGCGCAGCTAGCCAAAAACATTCAGTACTTC
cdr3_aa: CASSSAQLAKNIQYF

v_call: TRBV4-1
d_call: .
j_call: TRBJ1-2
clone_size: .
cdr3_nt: TGCGCCAGCAGCCAAGCGACAGGATACTATGGCTACACCTTC
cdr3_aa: CASSQATGYYGYTF

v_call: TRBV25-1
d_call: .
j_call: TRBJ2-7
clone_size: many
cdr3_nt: TGTGCCAGCAGTGAATCCGGATCCTACGAGCAGTACTTC
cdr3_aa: CASSESGSYEQYF

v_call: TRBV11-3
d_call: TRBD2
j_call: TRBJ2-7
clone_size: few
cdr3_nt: TGTGCCAGCAGCTTAGATCCTAGCGGGGCCTACGAGCAGTACTTC
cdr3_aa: CASSLDPSGAYEQYF

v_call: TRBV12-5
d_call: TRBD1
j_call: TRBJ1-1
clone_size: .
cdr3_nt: TGTGCTAGCTCCCAGGGGGCGCGGGGCACTGAAGCTTTCTTT
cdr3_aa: CASSQGARGTEAFF

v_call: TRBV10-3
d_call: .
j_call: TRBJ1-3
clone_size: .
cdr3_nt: TGTGCCATCAGTGATCCTGGAAACACCATATATTTT
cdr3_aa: CAISDPGNTIYF

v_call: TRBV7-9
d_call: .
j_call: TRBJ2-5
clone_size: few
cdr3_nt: TGTGCCATCCGAGATAGGGGTGATCAAGAGACCCAGTACTTC
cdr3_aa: CAIRDRGDQETQYF

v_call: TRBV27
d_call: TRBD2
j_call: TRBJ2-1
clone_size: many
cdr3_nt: TGTGCCAGCAGTTCCCGACTAGCGGGGGGCCGAAGCTCCTACAATGAGCAGTTCTTC
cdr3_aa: CASSSRLAGGRSSYNEQFF

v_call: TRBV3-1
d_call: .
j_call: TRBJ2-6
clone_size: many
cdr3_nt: TGTGCCAGCAGCCCGTCTGGCTCTGGGGCCAACGTCCTGACTTTC
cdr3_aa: CASSPSGSGANVLTF

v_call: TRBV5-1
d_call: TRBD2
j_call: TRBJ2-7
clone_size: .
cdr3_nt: TGCGCCAGCAGCGTTAGTAGCGGGGGGCGCTCCTACGAGCAGTACTTC
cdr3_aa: CASSVSSGGRSYEQYF

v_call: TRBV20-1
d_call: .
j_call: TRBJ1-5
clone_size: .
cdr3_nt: TGCAGTGCTACACCACAGGGTCGCGGCAATCAGCCCCAGCATTTT
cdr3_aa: CSATPQGRGNQPQHF

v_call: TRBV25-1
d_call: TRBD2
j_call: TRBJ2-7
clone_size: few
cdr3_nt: TGTGCCAGCAGTGAAGGACTAGCGGGGTGGTACGAGCAGTACTTC
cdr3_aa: CASSEGLAGWYEQYF

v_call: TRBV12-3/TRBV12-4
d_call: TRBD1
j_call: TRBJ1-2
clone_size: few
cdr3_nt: TGTGCCAGCAGTCCGGACAGGGACGGCTACACCTTC
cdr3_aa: CASSPDRDGYTF

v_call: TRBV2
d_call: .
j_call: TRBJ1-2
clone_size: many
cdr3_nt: TGTGCCAGCAGTGAAATTGAACCCCCGGGACCGAACTATGGCTACACCTTC
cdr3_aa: CASSEIEPPGPNYGYTF

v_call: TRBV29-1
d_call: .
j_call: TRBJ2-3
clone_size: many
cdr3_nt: TGCAGCGTTGAACCCTTCAGTAGTCTCGCAGATACGCAGTATTTT
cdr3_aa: CSVEPFSSLADTQYF

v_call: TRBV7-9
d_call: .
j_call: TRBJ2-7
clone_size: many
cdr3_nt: TGTGCCAGCGGCAGGGATTATCGCGAGCAGTACTTC
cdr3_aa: CASGRDYREQYF

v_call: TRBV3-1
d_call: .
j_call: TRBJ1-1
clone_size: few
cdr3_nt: TGTGCCAGCATGGACACTGAAGCTTTCTTT
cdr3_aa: CASMDTEAFF

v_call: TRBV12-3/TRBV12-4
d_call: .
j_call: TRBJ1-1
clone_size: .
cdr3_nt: TGTGCCAGCAGTTTAGTGGCACAGGGCACTGAAGCTTTCTTT
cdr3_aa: CASSLVAQGTEAFF

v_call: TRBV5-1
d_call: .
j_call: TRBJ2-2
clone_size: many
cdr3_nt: TGCGCCAGCAGCTTGGACGCGGTGAAGGACACCGGGGAGCTGTTTTTT
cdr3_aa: CASSLDAVKDTGELFF

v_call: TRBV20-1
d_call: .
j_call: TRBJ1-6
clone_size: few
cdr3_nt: TGCAGTGCCAGGAGCCCTGAGGATTCACCCCTCCACTTT
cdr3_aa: CSARSPEDSPLHF

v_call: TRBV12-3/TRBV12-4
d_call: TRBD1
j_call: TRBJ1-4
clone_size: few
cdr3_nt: TGTGCCAGCAGACCAGGGGGAGGACGGGAAAAACTGTTTTTT
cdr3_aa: CASRPGGGREKLFF

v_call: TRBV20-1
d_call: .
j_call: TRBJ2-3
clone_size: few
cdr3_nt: TGCAGTGCTAGGAAGGGGGGGCCCAAAGATACGCAGTATTTT
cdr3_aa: CSARKGGPKDTQYF